This passage covers 24 T cell receptor beta chains from one sample sequenced in a study of memory CD4+ T cells and cytomegalovirus serostatus. Single viable CD3+CD4+CD8-CD45RO+ cells were sorted as the memory CD4+ T cells. Data came from immunoSEQ multiplex PCR; TCRdb stores just in-frame clones and leaves some out. The sample records 45,000 to 50,000 clones, 60% to 85% being singletons. The sequenced sample consisted of memory CD4+ T cells from blood. These receptors were collected from an adult in good health and CMV-seronegative.

This chain links TRBV7-2 with TRBJ2-7; TRBD1 might be the D (6 bases). The V end was cut by 5 bases, the J end by 6 bases, with 14 bases between. The CDR3 is 13 residues long. CDR1 and CDR2 from the germline V gene are SGHTA and FQGNSA. The CDR3 reads CASSRRQVFEQYF. The CDR3 nucleotides read TGTGCCAGCAGCCGCAGACAGGTCTTCGAGCAGTACTTC.

V is TRBV7-6 and J is TRBJ1-4, with D hard to call. With 2 bases removed from V and 5 bases from J, the gap between germline ends came to 21 bases. This CDR3 is built from 18 residues. CDR1 SGHVS and CDR2 FNYEAQ come from the germline V gene. CDR3 coding DNA: TGTGCCAGCAGCTTATCGACGGCTGAGTCTTGGAGAAATGAAAAACTGTTTTTT. Translated, it gives CASSLSTAESWRNEKLFF.

The V call is TRBV5-1, the J call TRBJ1-1, with D possibly being TRBD1 (6 bases). V was clipped by 9 bases and J by 4 bases, with 22 bases between them. Germline lookup yields CDR1 SGHRS and CDR2 YFSETQ. The CDR3 loop spans 15 amino acids. The CDR3 DNA follows: TGCGCCACCTCAAGCTTCTTAGGGGGTACCACTGAAGCTTTCTTT. Protein product: CATSSFLGGTTEAFF.

This clone was detected only a few times. V is TRBV7-9 and J is TRBJ2-7, with D unclear. The ends were cut back, 2 bases at V and 0 bases at J, with 2 bases in the middle. In germline, CDR1 is SEHNR, CDR2 FQNEAQ (reference sequence). This CDR3 is 12 amino acids long. The CDR3 nucleotides are TGTGCCAGCAGCTTACACTCCTACGAGCAGTACTTC. Residues: CASSLHSYEQYF.

The rearrangement links TRBV6-5 to TRBJ1-6; TRBD1 is a possible D gene (6 bases). Germline CDR1 MNHEY, CDR2 SVGAGI. The CDR3 is made up of 14 amino acids. The germline V and J ends were trimmed by 6 bases and 8 bases, with 14 bases remaining between them. The CDR3 region is CASREGVHYSPLHF. For the CDR3, the DNA is TGTGCCAGCAGGGAGGGGGTTCATTATTCACCCCTCCACTTT.

The chain is built from TRBV6-1 and TRBJ2-5; D unclear. The CDR3 extends over 15 amino acids. V was clipped by 6 bases and J by 0 bases, with 14 bases between them. CDR1 is MNHNS and CDR2 is SASEGT in the germline V gene. This chain's CDR3 is CASRGARSYQETQYF. The CDR3 DNA sequence: TGTGCCAGCAGAGGAGCGAGATCGTACCAAGAGACCCAGTACTTC.

The gene calls are TRBV6-5 and TRBJ1-1; no clear D gene. Germline CDR1 reads MNHEY; CDR2 reads SVGAGI. V was trimmed by 0 bases and J by 0 bases, leaving 5 bases between them. The CDR3 has 14 amino acids. The CDR3 DNA follows: TGTGCCAGCAGTTACTCGAGTATGAACACTGAAGCTTTCTTT. Translating gives CASSYSSMNTEAFF.

The rearrangement links TRBV18 to TRBJ1-2, with D unresolved. Trimming removed 2 bases at V and 8 bases at J, with 9 bases between. This CDR3 contains 12 residues. Per the germline V gene, CDR1 is KGHSH and CDR2 is LQKENI. The CDR3 DNA sequence: TGTGCCAGCTCACCAGGGTTTGGGGGCTACACCTTC. Translation gives CASSPGFGGYTF. The whole variable domain, filled in from reference TRBV18 and TRBJ1-2, reads NAGVMQNPRHLVRRRGQEARLRCSPMKGHSHVYWYRQLPEEGLKFMVYLQKENIIDESGMPKERFSAEFPKEGPSILRIQQVVRGDSAAYFCASSPGFGGYTFGSGTRLTVV.

As DNA, the CDR3 is TGTGCCAGCAGCCCGTTCCAGCGGGGTAGGGAGCAGTACTTC. Its protein product is CASSPFQRGREQYF. The chain employs TRBV7-8 and TRBJ2-7, with 7 nucleotides matching TRBD2. CDR1 and CDR2 from the germline V gene are SGHVS and FQNEAQ. This CDR3 has 14 residues. Germline trimming cut 5 bases from V and 7 bases from J; bases unmatched to any gene: 11.

The gene calls are TRBV7-8 and TRBJ2-7, with D possibly TRBD1 on 6 matching bases. The CDR3 contains 17 residues. Germline V lookup: CDR1 SGHVS, CDR2 FQNEAQ. V was cut by 4 bases and J by 0 bases, with 19 bases left in between. DNA for the CDR3: TGTGCCAGCAGCTCGAGACCGGCAGGGGCTCACTCCTACGAGCAGTACTTC. Protein sequence: CASSSRPAGAHSYEQYF.

This chain links TRBV4-2 with TRBJ2-2; the match to TRBD1 covers 9 bases. This CDR3 is built from 15 residues. CDR1 and CDR2 from the germline V gene are LGHNA and YNFKEQ. The trim removed 4 bases at V and 4 bases at J, leaving 4 bases unmatched. CDR3 nucleotides: TGTGCCAGCAGCCCTGGGACAGGGACCACCGGGGAGCTGTTTTTT. Translated, it gives CASSPGTGTTGELFF.

This clone has just a few counts. The chain has TRBV15 and TRBJ2-2; possibly TRBD2 for D (5 bases). Per germline, CDR1 LNHNV and CDR2 YYDKDF (reference sequence). Trimming stripped 1 base from V and 5 bases from J, with 14 bases between. The CDR3 length is 16 residues. The CDR3 region is CATSRVGEGFTGELFF. CDR3 coding DNA: TGTGCCACCAGCAGAGTTGGTGAGGGTTTTACCGGGGAGCTGTTTTTT.

This clone rates as medium-sized. The V and J genes are TRBV6-6 and TRBJ2-7, with TRBD1 matching 8 bases. This CDR3 contains 13 residues. In germline, CDR1 is MNHNY, CDR2 SVGAGI (reference sequence). The V segment lost 7 bases and the J segment 2 bases; nucleotides outside the gene matches: 4. The DNA for the CDR3 is TGTGCCAGCACCAGGGGGCCCACCTACGAGCAGTACTTC. This sequence encodes CASTRGPTYEQYF.

The CDR3 sequence: CSVTGRGEAFF. The CDR3, as DNA: TGCAGTGTGACAGGGAGGGGTGAAGCTTTCTTT. The J gene is TRBJ1-1, the V gene TRBV20-1; 7 bases match TRBD1. CDR3 length: 11 residues. Germline V lookup: CDR1 DFQATT, CDR2 SNEGSKA (reference sequence). The junction had 6 bases not matched to a gene; V was cut back by 7 bases and J by 7 bases.

The CDR3: CASSQDHSTVRNYGYTF. DNA of the CDR3: TGCGCCAGCAGCCAAGATCACAGTACAGTACGGAACTATGGCTACACCTTC. The chain has TRBV4-3 and TRBJ1-2; no reliable D call. This CDR3 has 17 amino acids. Germline V gives CDR1 LGHNA, CDR2 YSLEER. V lost 0 bases, J lost 2 bases, and 16 bases lay in between.

The V and J genes are TRBV27 and TRBJ1-4; no firm D call. CDR1 is MNHEY, CDR2 SMNVEV, per germline (reference sequence). With 5 bases removed from V and 0 bases from J, the gap between germline ends came to 13 bases. CDR3 size: 16 residues. For the CDR3, the DNA is TGTGCCAGCAGTCCCTTGGAGCTTGCAACTAATGAAAAACTGTTTTTT. Protein product: CASSPLELATNEKLFF.

This clone occurred once. The CDR3 DNA is TGTGCCAGCAGTAACTACCAGGGGGCTCTGGCTGAAGCTTTCTTT. Its protein product is CASSNYQGALAEAFF. This chain links TRBV27 with TRBJ1-1, with 8 bases matching TRBD1. Germline trimming cut 5 bases from V and 6 bases from J; bases unmatched to any gene: 11. Germline CDR1 MNHEY, CDR2 SMNVEV (reference sequence). There are 15 residues in the CDR3.

The V gene is TRBV7-9, the J gene TRBJ1-2, with D perhaps TRBD1 (6 bases). Per the germline V gene, CDR1 is SEHNR and CDR2 is FQNEAQ (reference sequence). Trimming removed 5 bases at V and 1 base at J, with 17 bases between. CDR3 length: 16 residues. CDR3: CASSRTQGGGNYGYTF. The CDR3 DNA follows: TGTGCCAGCAGCCGAACACAGGGAGGGGGTAACTATGGCTACACCTTC.

The chain employs TRBV10-3 and TRBJ1-3; D uncertain. This CDR3 spans 13 amino acids. Germline CDR1 is ENHRY and CDR2 is SYGVKD. V lost 10 bases, J lost 3 bases, and 13 bases lay in between. CDR3 residues: CATTDEGGNTIYF. CDR3 sequence (DNA): TGTGCCACAACGGATGAGGGTGGAAACACCATATATTTT.

The V gene is TRBV19, the J gene TRBJ2-7; possible D gene TRBD1, 5 bases. The ends were cut back, 3 bases at V and 5 bases at J, with 14 bases in the middle. CDR1 and CDR2 from the germline V gene are LNHDA and SQIVND (reference sequence). The CDR3 length is 14 residues. CDR3 sequence: CASSIHQGSDEQYF. Here the CDR3 DNA reads TGTGCCAGTAGTATTCATCAGGGAAGCGACGAGCAGTACTTC.

The CDR3 sequence: CAISRVAGGNQETQYF. The CDR3 region has the DNA TGTGCCATCAGTAGGGTAGCGGGGGGAAATCAAGAGACCCAGTACTTC. The chain links TRBV10-3 to TRBJ2-5; 10 nucleotides align to TRBD2. There are 16 residues in the CDR3. With V trimmed by 5 bases and J by 2 bases, 8 bases remained unmatched. Germline V gene sequence: CDR1 ENHRY, CDR2 SYGVKD.

The rearrangement joins TRBV9 to TRBJ2-7, with D unresolved. From germline, CDR1 is SGDLS and CDR2 YYNGEE. The CDR3 extends over 14 amino acids. V shed 3 bases and J shed 3 bases, with 13 bases lying between them. DNA of the CDR3: TGTGCCAGCAGCGCCGGTTCCCACAGCTACGAGCAGTACTTC. Protein: CASSAGSHSYEQYF.

The rearrangement links TRBV5-1 to TRBJ1-2; 9 bases are a match to TRBD1. The junction had 6 bases not matched to a gene; V was cut back by 4 bases and J by 8 bases. Germline V gives CDR1 SGHRS, CDR2 YFSETQ. There are 13 residues in the CDR3. The CDR3 loop reads CASSTGTGSGYTF. The CDR3 bases are TGCGCCAGCAGCACCGGGACAGGGAGCGGCTACACCTTC. The complete variable domain, with remaining parts taken from reference TRBV5-1 and TRBJ1-2, reads KAGVTQTPRYLIKTRGQQVTLSCSPISGHRSVSWYQQTPGQGLQFLFEYFSETQRNKGNFPGRFSGRQFSNSRSEMNVSTLELGDSALYLCASSTGTGSGYTFGSGTRLTVV.

V is TRBV29-1 and J is TRBJ2-5; 10 bases are shared with TRBD2. Germline V gene data show CDR1 as SQVTM and CDR2 as ANQGSEA. Trimming at V came to 0 bases and at J to 0 bases, leaving 7 bases not matched to a gene. The CDR3 runs 17 residues. The CDR3 DNA sequence: TGCAGCGTTGAAGATCGTCTAGCGGGGGCCCACCAAGAGACCCAGTACTTC. It specifies CSVEDRLAGAHQETQYF.